This entry describes one T cell receptor beta chain. The antigen is not known. Naive CD8 cells comprised CD45RO-negative, CCR7-positively selected cells, excluding terminally differentiated effector memory CD45RA+ cells. The data originate from a study of shared clonotypes between healthy human individuals. Turning to the study itself: CD4 naive and CD4 memory each took three plates per donor, while CD8 naive took two and CD8 memory one.

Findings and limits, study-wide: A handful of donors held approximately 4.5% of naive CD4 clonotypes in common. Estimated richness was generally greater in naive than memory subsets.

Original processing notes: As immunoSEQ supplied junction-only sequences (without quality scores), filtering differed. Produced via immunoSEQ multiplex PCR; TCRdb's table is partial and in-frame only. That table is the source of V, J and clone size, and D and trimming were worked out from the DNA. Counted here are 1.5 million to 2.5 million clones, over 85% occurring once; the ten biggest clones make up roughly 1.2%. This CDR3 spans 14 amino acids. Germline CDR1 and CDR2: MGHRA and YSYEKL. V was clipped by 1 base and J by 2 bases, with 9 bases between them. The sequenced sample was naive CD8+ T cells sorted from blood. The gene calls are TRBV4-1 and TRBJ2-7; D tentatively reads TRBD1 or TRBD2 (5 bases each). The source is a man between 18 and 35 years old in good health. The CDR3 bases are TGCGCCAGCAGCCAAGTTCTGGGGGCCTACGAGCAGTACTTC. It specifies CASSQVLGAYEQYF.